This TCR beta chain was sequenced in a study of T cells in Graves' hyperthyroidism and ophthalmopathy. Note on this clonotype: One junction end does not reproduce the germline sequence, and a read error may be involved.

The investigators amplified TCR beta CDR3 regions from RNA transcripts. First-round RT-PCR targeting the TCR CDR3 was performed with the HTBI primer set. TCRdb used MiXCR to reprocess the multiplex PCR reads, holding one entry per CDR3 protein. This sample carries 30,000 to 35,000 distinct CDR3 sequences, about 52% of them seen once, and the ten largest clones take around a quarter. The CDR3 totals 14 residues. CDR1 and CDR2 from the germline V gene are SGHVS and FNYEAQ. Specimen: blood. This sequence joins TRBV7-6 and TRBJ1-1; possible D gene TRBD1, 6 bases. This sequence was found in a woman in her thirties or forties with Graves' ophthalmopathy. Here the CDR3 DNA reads TGTGCCAGCAGTTTAGGGGGTGCGAACACGGAAGCTTTGTTT. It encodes CASSLGGANTEALF.